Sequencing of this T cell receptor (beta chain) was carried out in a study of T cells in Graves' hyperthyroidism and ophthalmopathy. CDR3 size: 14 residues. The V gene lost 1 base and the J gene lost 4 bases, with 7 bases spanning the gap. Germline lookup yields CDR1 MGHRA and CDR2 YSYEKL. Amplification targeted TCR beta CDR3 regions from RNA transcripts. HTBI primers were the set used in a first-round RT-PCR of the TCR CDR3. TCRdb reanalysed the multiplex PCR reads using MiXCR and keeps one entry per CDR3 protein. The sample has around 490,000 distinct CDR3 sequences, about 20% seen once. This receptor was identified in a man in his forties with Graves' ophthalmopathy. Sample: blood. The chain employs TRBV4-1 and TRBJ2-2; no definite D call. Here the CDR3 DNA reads TGCGCCAGCAGCCAAGTTCCAGCCACCGGGGAGCTGTTTTTT. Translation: CASSQVPATGELFF.